These T cell receptor beta chains were read from a single sample in a study of shared clonotypes between healthy human individuals. Some clones are missing from TCRdb's copy, which holds only in-frame ones; the method was immunoSEQ multiplex PCR. This sample has some 2.4 million clones; 80% to 95% occur once, and the top ten carry approximately 0.35%. The sequencing sample was made of naive CD4+ T cells from PBMCs. These receptors were obtained from a man younger than 35 in good health. Some clones in this sample may be carry-over from other donors' samples. The CDR3 runs from the conserved cysteine through the conserved F or W. A D gene is named only where the DNA matches it firmly. Rows may omit the clone size; those that give it use once, few, many or a size class.

TRBD1	TRBJ2-7	once	TRBV7-2	TGTGCCAGCAGCTCCCCCGACAGGGTACGCTACGAGCAGTACTTC	CASSSPDRVRYEQYF
-	TRBJ1-1	few	TRBV5-1	TGCGCCAGCAGCTTGAGATATGGCAGCGGCACTGAAGCTTTCTTT	CASSLRYGSGTEAFF
-	TRBJ1-1	-	TRBV2	TGTGCCAGCAGTGACGTTCCGGACAGTAAGGCTTTCTTT	CASSDVPDSKAFF
-	TRBJ2-6	-	TRBV28	TGTGCCAGCAGTTTAGAGAGGCCTGGGGCCAACGTCCTGACTTTC	CASSLERPGANVLTF
-	TRBJ2-1	-	TRBV5-1	TGCGCCAGCAGCACCCAACTAGACCCTGAGCAGTTCTTC	CASSTQLDPEQFF
-	TRBJ1-4	-	TRBV28	TGTGCCAGCAGTTTTGAGGACATAACTAATGAAAAACTGTTTTTT	CASSFEDITNEKLFF
-	TRBJ2-5	-	TRBV5-1	TGCGCCAGTCGATCTGGCCCCCAAGAGACCCAGTACTTC	CASRSGPQETQYF
-	TRBJ1-1	-	TRBV18	TGTGCCAGCTCACCGGTCTCAGGGGAGATGACTGAAGCTTTCTTT	CASSPVSGEMTEAFF
TRBD2	TRBJ2-1	-	TRBV9	TGTGCCAGCAGCTCCCGGGGACTAGCGGGAGTGGATGAGCAGTTCTTC	CASSSRGLAGVDEQFF
TRBD2	TRBJ2-2	-	TRBV7-7	TGTGCCAGCAGCTTGCGGGAGGGCCGGACCGGGGAGCTGTTTTTT	CASSLREGRTGELFF
TRBD1	TRBJ2-7	-	TRBV18	TGTGCCAGCTCACCACTGGGGACAGGAGTCTCCTACGAGCAGTACTTC	CASSPLGTGVSYEQYF
-	TRBJ2-3	-	TRBV6-5	TGTGCCAGCAGCCGAGAGGGGGCAGATACGCAGTATTTT	CASSREGADTQYF
-	TRBJ2-2	-	TRBV5-4	TGTGCCAGCAGCTTAGGTCGCGGTAACACCGGGGAGCTGTTTTTT	CASSLGRGNTGELFF
-	TRBJ2-1	once	TRBV7-9	TGTGCCAGCAGTGTCTCGAGCGGCTCCTACAATGAGCAGTTCTTC	CASSVSSGSYNEQFF
-	TRBJ1-2	-	TRBV30	TGTGCCTGGAGTGCAACGAGATCTTCTACGGGATCCCCTAACTATGGCTACACCTTC	CAWSATRSSTGSPNYGYTF
TRBD2	TRBJ2-2	-	TRBV5-4	TGTGCCAGCAGTCTCACTAGCGGGAGTGGGACCGGGGAGCTGTTTTTT	CASSLTSGSGTGELFF
-	TRBJ2-1	-	TRBV18	TGTGCCAGCTCACCAAAGATTGTAACAGACTCCTACAATGAGCAGTTCTTC	CASSPKIVTDSYNEQFF
-	TRBJ2-5	-	TRBV28	TGTGCCAGCAGCGTATCACCTTTGGAGACCCAGTACTTC	CASSVSPLETQYF
-	TRBJ2-3	-	TRBV6-5	TGTGCCAGCAGTCGGCTTCCGGGGCTTACGCAGTATTTT	CASSRLPGLTQYF
TRBD2	TRBJ2-1	-	TRBV5-1	TGCGCCAGCAGCCAATTAGCGGGAGAGAGGAATGAGCAGTTCTTC	CASSQLAGERNEQFF
-	TRBJ2-5	-	TRBV7-9	TGTGCCAGCAGTCCGCAGGGGGAGACCCAGTACTTC	CASSPQGETQYF
TRBD1	TRBJ2-5	once	TRBV11-3	TGTGCCAGCAGCTTCCTACAGGGGATATTGTTTAGAATTGAAGAGACCCAGTACTTC	CASSFLQGILFRIEETQYF
TRBD2	TRBJ2-2	-	TRBV28	TGTGCCAGCAGTTCGTCGGGACTAGCGGCTGGCTTTGTGGAGCTGTTTTTT	CASSSSGLAAGFVELFF
TRBD2	TRBJ2-3	-	TRBV4-2	TGTGCCAGCAGCCTAAGCGGGACCACAGATACGCAGTATTTT	CASSLSGTTDTQYF
-	TRBJ2-4	-	TRBV5-1	TGCGCCAGCAGCTTGGACGGGGCAAAAAACATTCAGTACTTC	CASSLDGAKNIQYF
TRBD2	TRBJ2-5	-	TRBV7-7	TGTGCCACGGGAGGGTCGGCAGAGACCCAGTACTTC	CATGGSAETQYF
TRBD2	TRBJ2-7	-	TRBV5-4	TGTGCCAGCAGCTCAGCGGTGGTTCGCGGGAGGTTCCACGAGCAGTACTTC	CASSSAVVRGRFHEQYF
TRBD1	TRBJ2-5	-	TRBV9	TGTGCCAGCACCCAGGGACAGGGGGGACAAGAGACCCAGTACTTC	CASTQGQGGQETQYF
TRBD1	TRBJ2-7	-	TRBV5-5	TGTGCCAGCAGCCGTCCCGGGACAGGATACTACGAGCAGTACTTC	CASSRPGTGYYEQYF
TRBD1	TRBJ1-2	-	TRBV7-2	TGTGCCAGCAGCTTTATAAACAACCCATGGACAGGGGTTAACTATGGCTACACCTTC	CASSFINNPWTGVNYGYTF
TRBD2	TRBJ2-1	-	TRBV7-3	TGTGCCAGCAGCCCCGGGACTACGGGGCATGAGCAGTTCTTC	CASSPGTTGHEQFF
TRBD2	TRBJ2-7	-	TRBV20-1	TGCAGTGCTGGCCGGCGGGGGGAGCAGTACTTC	CSAGRRGEQYF
TRBD1	TRBJ2-2	-	TRBV30	TGTGCCTGGAGTGCCGGAACAGGGGTCACCGGGGAGCTGTTTTTT	CAWSAGTGVTGELFF
-	TRBJ2-2	-	TRBV6-1	TGTGCCAGCAGATACGGAGGGGGTAACACCGGGGAGCTGTTTTTT	CASRYGGGNTGELFF
TRBD2	TRBJ2-3	-	TRBV27	TGTGCCAGCAGTCCTCCTAGCGGGAGAGGTAACACAGATACGCAGTATTTT	CASSPPSGRGNTDTQYF
-	TRBJ2-6	-	TRBV5-6	TGTGCCAGCAGCGAAGGGGGGCCTGGGGCCAACGTCCTGACTTTC	CASSEGGPGANVLTF
-	TRBJ1-4	-	TRBV30	TGTGCCTGGAGGGGGGGGCATGGCGATGAAAAACTGTTTTTT	CAWRGGHGDEKLFF
TRBD1	TRBJ1-2	-	TRBV18	TGTGCCAGCTCACCCTACTCCGGTTGGGACAGCTATGGCTACACCTTC	CASSPYSGWDSYGYTF
TRBD1	TRBJ1-1	-	TRBV6-1	TGTGCCATCTCGACAGGGTTCACTGAAGCTTTCTTT	CAISTGFTEAFF
TRBD1	TRBJ1-5	-	TRBV19	TGTGCCAGTAGTATAGATTTACTAAACAGGGGTCGACAGCCCCAGCATTTT	CASSIDLLNRGRQPQHF
-	TRBJ2-3	once	TRBV18	TGTGCCAGCTCACCCGACAGGACTAGCACAGATACGCAGTATTTT	CASSPDRTSTDTQYF
-	TRBJ2-7	-	TRBV5-1	TGCGCCAGCAGCTTGGTGGGACAATCCTACGAGCAGTACTTC	CASSLVGQSYEQYF
-	TRBJ1-2	-	TRBV6-6	TGTGCCAGCAGTTACTCTTTAGCGCGAAACTATGGCTACACCTTC	CASSYSLARNYGYTF
-	TRBJ1-4	-	TRBV4-3	TGCGCCAGCAGCAAAGCTGGGCAGGGACTTAATGAAAAACTGTTTTTT	CASSKAGQGLNEKLFF
TRBD1	TRBJ1-5	-	TRBV7-8	TGTGCCAGCAGCCCCGGGACAGGCTATCAGCCCCAGCATTTT	CASSPGTGYQPQHF
TRBD1	TRBJ2-3	-	TRBV30	TGTGCCTGGAGATGGGACAGGGTGGCTACGCAGTATTTT	CAWRWDRVATQYF
TRBD2	TRBJ2-7	-	TRBV13	TGTGCCAGCAGCGCAGGACTAGCGGGCGAGCAGTACTTC	CASSAGLAGEQYF